These T cell receptor beta chains were read from a single sample in a study of cytomegalovirus exposure and HLA in healthy donors. The data were produced by immunoSEQ multiplex PCR, yet TCRdb's version contains in-frame clones alone and is incomplete. The sample shows about 170,000 clones, about 80% of them seen only once. Sequenced input: PBMCs. The receptors derive from a female donor in good health and CMV-seronegative. Both conserved end residues are part of each CDR3. The D gene is left open where the match is weak. A clone size is listed for some rows: how often the clone was seen (once, few, many), or a class if it is expanded.

j_gene: TRBJ1-4; v_gene: TRBV19; abundance: once; d_gene: TRBD1; CDR3aa: CASSFTGGTANEKLFF; CDR3nt: TGTGCCAGTAGCTTCACCGGCGGGACAGCTAATGAAAAACTGTTTTTT
j_gene: TRBJ2-3; v_gene: TRBV19; abundance: few; d_gene: .; CDR3aa: CASSPYKGRTDTQYF; CDR3nt: TGTGCCAGTAGTCCTTATAAGGGGCGCACAGATACGCAGTATTTT
j_gene: TRBJ2-2; v_gene: TRBV7-9; abundance: .; d_gene: TRBD2; CDR3aa: CASSLPSGSPGELFF; CDR3nt: TGTGCCAGCAGCTTACCTAGCGGGAGCCCCGGGGAGCTGTTTTTT
j_gene: TRBJ2-5; v_gene: TRBV6-6; abundance: .; d_gene: .; CDR3aa: CASSTIDRETQYF; CDR3nt: TGTGCCAGCAGTACTATCGATCGAGAGACCCAGTACTTC
j_gene: TRBJ2-7; v_gene: TRBV19; abundance: .; d_gene: TRBD1; CDR3aa: CASTSTPGTGETSSYEQYF; CDR3nt: TGTGCCAGTACCTCGACCCCCGGGACAGGGGAAACAAGCTCCTACGAGCAGTACTTC
j_gene: TRBJ1-5; v_gene: TRBV2; abundance: .; d_gene: TRBD1; CDR3aa: CASSPGTGIGQPQHF; CDR3nt: TGTGCCAGCAGCCCAGGGACAGGGATAGGACAGCCCCAGCATTTT
j_gene: TRBJ1-1; v_gene: TRBV2; abundance: .; d_gene: .; CDR3aa: CASSEGTATNTEAFF; CDR3nt: TGTGCCAGCAGTGAAGGGACAGCGACGAACACTGAAGCTTTCTTT
j_gene: TRBJ2-3; v_gene: TRBV30; abundance: .; d_gene: .; CDR3aa: CAWSDRQAWRDTQYF; CDR3nt: TGTGCCTGGAGTGACCGACAGGCCTGGAGGGATACGCAGTATTTT
j_gene: TRBJ1-5; v_gene: TRBV2; abundance: .; d_gene: TRBD1; CDR3aa: CASSATGDQPQHF; CDR3nt: TGTGCCAGCAGTGCGACAGGGGATCAGCCCCAGCATTTT
j_gene: TRBJ2-3; v_gene: TRBV11-2; abundance: .; d_gene: .; CDR3aa: CASSFVDTQYF; CDR3nt: TGTGCCAGCAGCTTCGTAGATACGCAGTATTTT
j_gene: TRBJ1-2; v_gene: TRBV2; abundance: .; d_gene: TRBD1; CDR3aa: CASRLDRGQTYGYTF; CDR3nt: TGTGCCAGCAGGCTCGACAGGGGGCAAACCTATGGCTACACCTTC